This TCR beta chain was identified during a study of T cells in localized non-small cell lung cancer. Study findings and constraints: Elevated blood T cell density was associated with longer overall survival. A median of roughly 55 of the top 100 tumor clones appeared in adjacent lung, which was paired and uninvolved.

A remark on this clone: Its antigen is currently unknown.

Here immunoSEQ multiplex PCR was the method, and the copy in TCRdb shows in-frame clones only, minus some. Of some 1,000 clones in the sample, approximately 30% are singletons; the top ten hold 10% to 15%. This clonotype was obtained from a woman between 35 and 75 years old with stage I squamous cell lung carcinoma. This material consisted of lung tumor tissue, taken before any cancer treatment.

CDR3 bases: TGTGCCAGTAGTATAGCAGGCCGGGTCCAAAATGAAAAACTGTTTTTT. This translates into CASSIAGRVQNEKLFF. This chain connects TRBV19 to TRBJ1-4, with D hard to call. V lost 1 base and J lost 5, with 14 bases in between. Germline V gene data show CDR1 as LNHDA and CDR2 as SQIVND (reference sequence). CDR3 length: 16 amino acids.